This passage covers 21 T cell receptor beta chains from one sample sequenced in a study of tumor and adjacent non-tumor tissue in lung cancer. This sample's RNA came from whole unsorted tissue. A modified ARM-PCR protocol with three rounds of nested PCR amplified TCRbeta. TCRdb reanalysed the multiplex PCR reads using MiXCR and keeps one entry per CDR3 protein. The sample consists of about 200,000 distinct CDR3 sequences, 60% to 75% of them appearing once. Specimen: lung tumor tissue. These receptor sequences come from a man aged 55 to 69 with non-small cell lung cancer.

The chain recombines TRBV20-1 with TRBJ1-2; D remains unclear. V was cut by 3 bases and J by 8 bases, with 13 bases left in between. Germline lookup yields CDR1 DFQATT and CDR2 SNEGSKA (reference sequence). There are 12 residues in the CDR3. The CDR3 region is CSARFQVKGYTF. CDR3 bases: TGCAGTGCTAGGTTTCAGGTCAAAGGCTACACCTTC.

This clonotype came up a few times. A much larger clone is a single base away; this may be a read error. This CDR3 is CASSPSGSARNEQFF. The CDR3 DNA is TGTGCCAGCAGCCCTAGCGGGAGTGCCAGGAATGAGCAGTTCTTC. The chain employs TRBV4-2 and TRBJ2-1; TRBD2 matches at 10 bases. Germline CDR1 reads LGHNA; CDR2 reads YNFKEQ. The CDR3 consists of 15 residues. V lost 4 bases, J lost 7 bases, and 7 bases stayed unmatched.

The J gene is TRBJ2-7, the V gene TRBV6-5; D might be TRBD2 (6 bases). Germline V gives CDR1 MNHEY, CDR2 SVGAGI. The CDR3 has 15 amino acids. The CDR3 protein is CDSGNGGVARYEQYF. In nucleotides, the CDR3 is TGTGATAGCGGCAATGGGGGAGTCGCTCGCTACGAGCAGTACTTC.

Of note for this clonotype: The junction shows a germline mismatch at one end, possibly a read error. The V call is TRBV20-1, the J call TRBJ2-3; 10 bases line up with TRBD2. Germline V gene data show CDR1 as DFQATT and CDR2 as SNEGSKA (reference sequence). The CDR3 has 15 residues. CDR3 DNA: TGCAGTGCTAGGGGTAGCAGCGGGGGGGCTGGTACGAAGTATTTT. Its protein is CSARGSSGGAGTKYF.

Worth noting for this clonotype: Compared with germline, one end of the junction differs, possibly owing to a read error. The V gene is TRBV12-3 or TRBV12-4, the J gene TRBJ1-2, with D perhaps matching TRBD1 (5 bases). The CDR3 covers 13 residues. The CDR3 loop is CASSAGRDRGYIF. For the CDR3, the DNA is TGTGCCAGCAGTGCGGGCAGGGATCGCGGCTACATCTTC.

The rearrangement uses TRBV11-2 and TRBJ2-6, with TRBD2 as a possible D gene (6 bases). Germline V lookup: CDR1 SGHAT, CDR2 FQNNGV. This CDR3 has 14 amino acids. The DNA of the CDR3 is TGTACTAGCAGTCCTATCTCTGGGGCCAGCATCCTGACTTTC. As protein: CTSSPISGASILTF.

With respect to this clonotype: Germline is not matched at one junction end, which may reflect a read error. The chain links TRBV29-1 to TRBJ1-5; 7 nucleotides align to TRBD1. The CDR3 runs 15 residues. The V gene's germline CDR1 is SQVTM and CDR2 ANQGSEA. The CDR3 coding sequence is TGCAGCGTTGACCTGAGGGGGACAGCAAATCATCCCCAGCATTTT. Residues: CSVDLRGTANHPQHF.

This clonotype was detected many times. The chain carries TRBV20-1 and TRBJ2-1; D ambiguous. The CDR3 runs to 11 residues. V shed 5 bases and J shed 5 bases, with 7 bases lying between them. CDR1 and CDR2 from the germline V gene are DFQATT and SNEGSKA (reference sequence). This chain's CDR3 is CSAVAHNEQFF. CDR3 coding DNA: TGCAGTGCTGTTGCCCACAATGAGCAGTTCTTC.

The chain joins TRBV29-1 to TRBJ1-1; tentatively, D is TRBD1 (5 bases). The germline gives CDR1 SQVTM, CDR2 ANQGSEA. The CDR3 totals 11 residues. V shed 7 bases and J shed 6 bases, with 12 bases lying between them. The CDR3 loop reads CSDGEGSEAFF. The CDR3 region has the DNA TGCAGCGACGGGGAGGGGTCTGAAGCTTTCTTT.

Worth noting for this clonotype: Because the CDR3 is missing its conserved closing phenylalanine or tryptophan, this is likely a read error. The chain couples TRBV6-5 to TRBJ2-2, with unresolved D. The CDR3 spans 13 residues. V dropped 5 bases and J dropped 7 bases, with 11 bases sitting between them. Germline values: CDR1 MNHEY, CDR2 SVGAGI. The CDR3 sequence is CASSTPWGGELFY. DNA for the CDR3: TGTGCCAGCAGTACCCCTTGGGGCGGGGAGCTGTTTTAT.

On this clonotype: No conserved phenylalanine or tryptophan ends this CDR3, so it is likely a read error. No DNA is shown, since the ends of the CDR3 on it are uncertain; the CDR3 is the one TCRdb lists. This chain joins TRBV20-1 and TRBJ2-2; the DNA was not used to check the table's D call, TRBD2. The germline CDR1 and CDR2 sequences are DFQATT and SNEGSKA (reference sequence). The CDR3 is 17 residues long, counting both termini. CDR3: CSARDQREAANTGGLFS.

The count of this clonotype is one. This may be a read error, as it is one base from a much larger clone. The rearrangement uses TRBV20-1 and TRBJ2-3, with no clear D. This CDR3 has 13 residues. Germline loops: CDR1 DFQATT, CDR2 SNEGSKA (reference sequence). Between the trimmed V and J ends, which lost 5 bases and 0 bases, there was a span of 9 bases. CDR3 sequence (DNA): TGCAGTGCTGGATCAACTAGCACAGATACGCAGTATTTT. Its protein is CSAGSTSTDTQYF.

Worth noting for this clonotype: Because the CDR3 is missing its conserved closing phenylalanine or tryptophan, this is likely a read error. The rearrangement uses TRBV6-6 and TRBJ1-1, with 7 positions matching TRBD1. With V trimmed by 2 bases and J by 1 base, 7 bases remained unmatched. Germline loops: CDR1 MNHNY, CDR2 SVGAGI (reference sequence). The CDR3 is 16 residues long. The CDR3 nucleotides are TGTGCCAGCAGTTACGCGGCGGGACAGCCGAACACTGAAGCTTTCCTT. Its translation: CASSYAAGQPNTEAFL.

This sequence joins TRBV6-5 and TRBJ2-5, with 14 bases matching TRBD2. The CDR3 spans 17 residues. V trimming: 5 bases; J trimming: 5 bases; junction bases outside the gene matches: 10. Germline values: CDR1 MNHEY, CDR2 SVGAGI. The CDR3 coding sequence is TGTGCCAGCAGTCCCGGGACTAGCGGGAGAATGGGTGAGACCCAGTACTTC. Translated, it gives CASSPGTSGRMGETQYF.

The V call is TRBV28, the J call TRBJ2-4; weak D call: TRBD1 (5 bases). Germline V gene data show CDR1 as MDHEN and CDR2 as SYDVKM. This CDR3 contains 13 residues. The V end was cut by 4 bases, the J end by 5 bases, with 9 bases between. The CDR3 reads CASSYLQENIQYF. For the CDR3, the DNA is TGTGCCAGCAGTTACTTACAGGAAAACATTCAGTACTTC.

As regards this clonotype: A much more abundant neighbour one base away suggests this may be a read error. The chain has TRBV6-5 and TRBJ2-7, with D possibly matching TRBD2 (7 bases). The CDR3 sequence is 14 residues long. Germline V gene sequence: CDR1 MNHEY, CDR2 SVGAGI. CDR3 in amino acids: CACSFSGGLYEQYF. CDR3 coding DNA: TGTGCCTGCAGTTTCTCGGGGGGCCTCTACGAGCAGTACTTC.

To note about this clonotype: An end of the junction differs from the germline gene, which may be a read error. The rearrangement joins TRBV6-7 to TRBJ2-1; 7 bases align to TRBD2. TRBV6-7 is noted as an ORF with a role that remains uncertain. This CDR3 is 20 amino acids long. The CDR3 DNA reads as TGTGCCAGCAGTTATAATAGCGGGCTAGCTGGAGGCCCCGGGCGAAATGAGCGGTTCTTC. It yields the protein CASSYNSGLAGGPGRNERFF.

There are many counts of this clonotype. The chain employs TRBV6-5 and TRBJ2-5; D is tentatively TRBD1 or TRBD2 (5 bases each). V was trimmed by 6 bases and J by 0 bases, leaving 14 bases between them. Germline V gene data show CDR1 as MNHEY and CDR2 as SVGAGI. The CDR3 extends over 15 amino acids. The CDR3 DNA sequence: TGTGCCAGCAGGCCAGGTTGGGGGTACCAAGAGACCCAGTACTTC. Its translation: CASRPGWGYQETQYF.

Regarding this clonotype: This may be a read error: a much more frequent sequence differs by one nucleotide. The rearrangement uses TRBV6-5 and TRBJ2-3; D may match TRBD1 or TRBD2 (5 bases each). This CDR3 contains 13 residues. Germline V gene sequence: CDR1 MNHEY, CDR2 SVGAGI. This chain's CDR3 is CASRDRSTGTQYF. CDR3 DNA: TGTGCCAGCCGGGACCGAAGCACAGGTACGCAGTATTTT.

Points on this clonotype: A junction boundary mismatches the germline segment, possibly from a read error. The rearrangement joins TRBV12-3 or TRBV12-4 to TRBJ2-1; D unclear. The CDR3 runs 18 residues. Here the CDR3 reads CVSSFIPTGQSSYNGQFF. The DNA for the CDR3 is TGTGTCAGCAGTTTTATTCCGACTGGCCAGAGCTCCTACAATGGGCAGTTCTTC.

Ten or more counts support this clonotype. V and J are TRBV6-5 and TRBJ1-2; the D gene is possibly TRBD1 (5 bases). This CDR3 contains 13 residues. Trimming took 8 bases from V and 4 from J, leaving 14 bases between them. The germline V gene has CDR1 MNHEY and CDR2 SVGAGI. For the CDR3, the DNA is TGTGCCAGCGGAGATGGGGGTTCCTATGGCTACACCTTC. Amino acid sequence: CASGDGGSYGYTF.